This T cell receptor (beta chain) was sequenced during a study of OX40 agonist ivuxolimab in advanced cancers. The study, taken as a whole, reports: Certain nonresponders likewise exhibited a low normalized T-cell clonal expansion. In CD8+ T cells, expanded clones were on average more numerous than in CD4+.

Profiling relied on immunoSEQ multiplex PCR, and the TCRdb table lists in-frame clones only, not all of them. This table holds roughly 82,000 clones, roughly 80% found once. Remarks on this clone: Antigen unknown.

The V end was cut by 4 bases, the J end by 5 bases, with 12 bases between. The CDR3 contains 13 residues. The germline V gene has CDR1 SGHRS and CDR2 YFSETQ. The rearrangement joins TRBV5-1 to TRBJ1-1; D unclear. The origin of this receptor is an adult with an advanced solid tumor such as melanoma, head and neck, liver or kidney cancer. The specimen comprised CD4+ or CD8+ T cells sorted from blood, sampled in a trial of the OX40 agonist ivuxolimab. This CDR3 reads CASSPREDTEAFF. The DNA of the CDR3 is TGCGCCAGCAGCCCCCGGGAGGATACTGAAGCTTTCTTT.